The entry below describes one T cell receptor (beta chain). Antigen specificity is unknown. Libraries were prepared by immunoSEQ multiplex PCR; TCRdb keeps only in-frame clonotypes and omits some of them. The table includes approximately 150,000 clones, 90% to 95% detected once. The germline V gene has CDR1 SGHVS and CDR2 FQNEAQ. Trimming took off 1 base at V and 2 bases at J, with 6 bases between the two ends. The CDR3 has 13 residues. These data originate in a study of T cell responses to AZD1222 COVID-19 vaccine. General study findings and limits: Baseline seropositives among AZD1222 recipients totaled only five to seven.

The origin of this receptor is an adult in good health. Sequenced here: peripheral blood, sampled on day 0 of AZD1222 vaccination. The chain recombines TRBV7-8 with TRBJ2-7, with D tentatively TRBD1 (5 bases). The CDR3 region is CASSLGTTYEQYV. The CDR3 region has the DNA TGTGCCAGCAGCTTAGGGACAACCTACGAGCAGTACGTC.